The present T cell receptor (beta chain) was sequenced within a study of molecular identifiers for immune sequencing clone quantification. Study observations and caveats: Clonotypes surpassing 20 RNA copies contained over 97% of effector molecules, versus under 1% in naive cells. Jurkat TCR RNA from one cell was spiked into one million naive cells, and it was reportedly detectable there.

Trimming left V 8 bases short and J 4 bases short, with 15 bases between. The length of the CDR3 is 13 residues. Based on a CD8+CD4-CCR7+CD45RA+ profile, naive CD8 T cells were sorted. The bulk TCR libraries were made with methods described before and with listed TCR primers. TCRdb reprocessed the PCR reads with MiXCR, giving one entry per CDR3 protein. Of 40,000 to 45,000 distinct CDR3 sequences in the sample, approximately 21% are singletons; the top ten hold 0.9% to 1.2%. On this clonotype itself: Its specificity is unknown.

The chain employs TRBV5-3 and TRBJ2-5; D remains ambiguous. TRBV5-3 is assigned to the ORF class and has an uncertain function. The specimen sequenced was naive CD8+ T cells from blood, with Jurkat cell RNA spiked in. As for subset: FACS-sorted CD8+CD4-CCR7+CD45RA+ naive T cells. This clonotype was obtained from a human donor in good health. Some libraries in this study had Jurkat cell RNA spiked in. CDR3 sequence: CASSPQPRETQYF. The CDR3 nucleotides are TGTGCCAGCAGCCCCCAGCCGCGAGAGACCCAGTACTTC.